Listed below are T cell receptor beta chains from one sample, sequenced in a study of T cells in Graves' hyperthyroidism and ophthalmopathy. Using its own MiXCR run on the multiplex PCR reads, TCRdb lists one record per CDR3 protein. The profile shows about 350,000 distinct CDR3 sequences, around 15% of them singletons. The sequenced sample was blood. These receptors all stem from a woman between 55 and 75 years old with Graves' ophthalmopathy. Each CDR3 is given with its conserved first and last residue. The D gene is left open where the match is weak. Part of the rows lack a size; the others show once, few, many or a class for expanded clones.

d_gene	len	v_gene	j_gene	abundance	CDR3aa	CDR3nt
-	13	TRBV5-1	TRBJ1-1	-	CASRYTANTEAFF	TGCGCCAGCAGGTATACAGCGAACACTGAAGCTTTCTTT
TRBD2	15	TRBV5-1	TRBJ2-5	few	CASSLLAGVDETQYF	TGCGCCAGCAGCTTGCTAGCGGGAGTGGATGAGACCCAGTACTTC
-	12	TRBV7-9	TRBJ2-5	-	CASSYHPETQYF	TGTGCCAGCAGCTACCACCCAGAGACCCAGTACTTC
-	12	TRBV28	TRBJ1-6	-	CASSLSGGPLHF	TGTGCCAGCAGCCTTTCTGGAGGTCCCCTCCACTTT
-	13	TRBV7-9	TRBJ2-3	-	CGGSAQLADTQYF	TGTGGGGGTAGCGCACAACTCGCAGATACGCAGTATTTT
-	14	TRBV20-1	TRBJ2-7	many	CSARDWTPTYEQYF	TGCAGTGCTAGAGATTGGACTCCCACCTACGAGCAGTACTTC
TRBD1	15	TRBV2	TRBJ2-7	few	CASSEPGQGPHEQYF	TGTGCCAGCAGTGAACCGGGACAGGGGCCCCACGAGCAGTACTTC
-	14	TRBV18	TRBJ1-4	many	CASSPRRAEEKLFF	TGTGCCAGCTCACCACGGCGTGCGGAGGAAAAACTGTTTTTT
-	14	TRBV20-1	TRBJ1-4	-	CSAREGAGNEKLFF	TGCAGTGCTAGAGAGGGGGCTGGTAATGAAAAACTGTTTTTT
TRBD2	16	TRBV7-8	TRBJ2-2	many	CASSGDVAGGHGELFF	TGTGCCAGCAGCGGCGATGTAGCGGGAGGGCACGGGGAGCTGTTTTTT
TRBD2	17	TRBV5-1	TRBJ2-3	many	CASSFSSTGGFTDTQYF	TGCGCCAGCAGCTTCTCCTCAACGGGAGGGTTCACAGATACGCAGTATTTT
-	16	TRBV3-1	TRBJ2-5	many	CASSPAWSAAQETQYF	TGTGCCAGCAGCCCTGCTTGGTCAGCCGCCCAAGAGACCCAGTACTTC
-	13	TRBV14	TRBJ1-6	-	CASSRQHNSPLHF	TGTGCCAGCAGCCGCCAGCATAATTCACCCCTCCACTTT
-	14	TRBV28	TRBJ1-1	many	CASSFPRTATEAFF	TGTGCCAGCAGTTTCCCACGGACGGCGACTGAAGCTTTCTTT
TRBD1	17	TRBV9	TRBJ1-5	few	CASSPGGGSYSNQPQHF	TGTGCCAGCAGCCCAGGGGGGGGCAGTTATAGCAATCAGCCCCAGCATTTT